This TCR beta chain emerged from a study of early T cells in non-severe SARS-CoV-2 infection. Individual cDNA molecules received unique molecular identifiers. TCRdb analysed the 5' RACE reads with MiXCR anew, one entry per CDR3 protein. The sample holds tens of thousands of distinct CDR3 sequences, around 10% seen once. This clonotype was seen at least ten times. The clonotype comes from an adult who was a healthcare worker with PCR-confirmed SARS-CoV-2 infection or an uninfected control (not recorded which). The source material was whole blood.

CDR3 protein: CASRNEIRDLTGYTF. The CDR3 nucleotides are TGTGCCAGCAGGAATGAAATCCGGGACTTGACTGGCTACACCTTC. The V and J genes are TRBV28 and TRBJ1-2; TRBD1 might be the D (5 bases). The CDR3 covers 15 residues. Trimming cost V 6 bases and J 7 bases, with 21 bases left between them. From germline, CDR1 is MDHEN and CDR2 SYDVKM.